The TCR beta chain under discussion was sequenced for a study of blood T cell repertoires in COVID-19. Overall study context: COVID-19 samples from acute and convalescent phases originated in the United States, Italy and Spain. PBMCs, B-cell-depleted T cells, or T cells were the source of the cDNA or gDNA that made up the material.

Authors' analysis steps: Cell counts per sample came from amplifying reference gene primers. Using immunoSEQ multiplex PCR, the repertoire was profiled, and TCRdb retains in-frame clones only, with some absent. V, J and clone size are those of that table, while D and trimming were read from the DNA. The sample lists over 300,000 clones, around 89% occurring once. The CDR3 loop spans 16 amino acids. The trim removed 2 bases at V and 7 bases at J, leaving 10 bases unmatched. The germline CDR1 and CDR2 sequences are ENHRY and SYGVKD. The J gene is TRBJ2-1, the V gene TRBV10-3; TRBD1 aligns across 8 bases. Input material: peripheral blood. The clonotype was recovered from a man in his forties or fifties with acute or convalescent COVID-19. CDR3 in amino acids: CAISERGTGGQNEQFF. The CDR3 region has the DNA TGTGCCATCAGTGAGAGGGGTACAGGGGGGCAGAATGAGCAGTTCTTC.